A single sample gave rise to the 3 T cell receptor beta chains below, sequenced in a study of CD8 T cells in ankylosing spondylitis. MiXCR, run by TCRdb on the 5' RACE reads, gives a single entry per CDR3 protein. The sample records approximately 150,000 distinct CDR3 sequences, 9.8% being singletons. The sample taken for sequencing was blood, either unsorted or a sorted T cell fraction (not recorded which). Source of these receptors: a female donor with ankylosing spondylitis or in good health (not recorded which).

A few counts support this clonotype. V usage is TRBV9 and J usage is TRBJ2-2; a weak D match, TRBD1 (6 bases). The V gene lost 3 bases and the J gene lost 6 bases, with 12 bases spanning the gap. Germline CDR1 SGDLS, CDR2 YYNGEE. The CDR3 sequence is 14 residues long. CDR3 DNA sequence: TGTGCCAGCAGCGACGACAGGATCTCCGGGGAGCTGTTTTTT. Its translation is CASSDDRISGELFF. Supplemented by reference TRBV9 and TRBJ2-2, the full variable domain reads DSGVTQTPKHLITATGQRVTLRCSPRSGDLSVYWYQQSLDQGLQFLIQYYNGEERAKGNILERFSAQQFPDLHSELNLSSLELGDSALYFCASSDDRISGELFFGEGSRLTVL.

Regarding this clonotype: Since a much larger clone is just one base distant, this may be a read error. The CDR3 DNA follows: TGCGCCAGCAGCCAACATAGTGGCAATGAGCAGTTCTTC. Its protein is CASSQHSGNEQFF. The V call is TRBV4-3, the J call TRBJ2-1; D gene ambiguous. Germline lookup yields CDR1 LGHNA and CDR2 YSLEER. V lost 2 bases to trimming and J lost 6 bases, with 8 bases between them. There are 13 residues in the CDR3.

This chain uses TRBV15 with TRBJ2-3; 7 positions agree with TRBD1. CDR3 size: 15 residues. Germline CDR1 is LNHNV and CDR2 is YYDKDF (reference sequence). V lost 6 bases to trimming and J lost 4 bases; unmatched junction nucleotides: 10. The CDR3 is CATSSGTARADTQYF. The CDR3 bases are TGTGCCACCAGTTCCGGGACAGCGAGGGCAGATACGCAGTATTTT.